This T cell receptor (beta chain) was recorded in a study of PD-L1 blockade in urothelial cancer. About the study: Median blood clonality was roughly 0.087, with 75,000 to 100,000 unique TCRs.

TCRdb keeps only in-frame clones here, not all; method: immunoSEQ multiplex PCR. Here the sample spans about 30,000 clones, about 88% being singletons. Time point of the sample: peripheral blood 6 weeks after treatment start. Sequenced material: PBMCs, taken around atezolizumab (anti-PD-L1) treatment. The sequence was obtained from a man older than 75 with urothelial cancer.

The CDR3 region is CASSLAAATNEKLFF. The CDR3 DNA reads as TGCGCCAGCAGCTTGGCTGCAGCAACTAATGAAAAACTGTTTTTT. This chain links TRBV5-1 with TRBJ1-4; no reliable D call. Germline V CDR1 and CDR2: SGHRS, YFSETQ. CDR3 length: 15 amino acids. V was shortened by 0 bases and J by 0 bases, with 6 bases between the two germline ends.